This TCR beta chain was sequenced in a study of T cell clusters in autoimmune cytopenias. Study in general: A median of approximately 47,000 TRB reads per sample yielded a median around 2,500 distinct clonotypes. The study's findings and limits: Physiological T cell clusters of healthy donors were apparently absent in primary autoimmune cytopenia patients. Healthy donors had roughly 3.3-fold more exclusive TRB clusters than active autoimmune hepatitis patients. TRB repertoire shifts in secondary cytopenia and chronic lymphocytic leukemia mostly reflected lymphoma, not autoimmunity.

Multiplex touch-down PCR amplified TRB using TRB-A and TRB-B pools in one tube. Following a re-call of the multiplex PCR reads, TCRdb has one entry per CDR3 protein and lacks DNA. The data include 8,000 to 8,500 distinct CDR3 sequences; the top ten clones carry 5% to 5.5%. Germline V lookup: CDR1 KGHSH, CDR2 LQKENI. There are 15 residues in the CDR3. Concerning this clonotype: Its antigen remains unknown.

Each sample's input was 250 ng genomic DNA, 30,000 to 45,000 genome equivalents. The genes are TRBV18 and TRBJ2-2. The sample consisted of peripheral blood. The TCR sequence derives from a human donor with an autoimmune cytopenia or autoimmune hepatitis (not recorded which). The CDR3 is CASSPVGQNTGELFF. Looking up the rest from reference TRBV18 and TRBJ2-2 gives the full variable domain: NAGVMQNPRHLVRRRGQEARLRCSPMKGHSHVYWYRQLPEEGLKFMVYLQKENIIDESGMPKERFSAEFPKEGPSILRIQQVVRGDSAAYFCASSPVGQNTGELFFGEGSRLTVL.